The entry below describes one TCR beta chain. Its antigen remains unknown. Researchers used 5'RACE with constant-segment primers to make TCR alpha and TCR beta cDNA libraries that carry sample barcodes and UMIs. MiXCR was run by TCRdb on the 5' RACE reads, yielding one entry per CDR3 protein. The sample yields a few hundred thousand distinct CDR3 sequences, around 27% seen once. V was shortened by 3 bases and J by 12 bases, with 16 bases between the two germline ends. CDR3 size: 13 residues. Per the germline V gene, CDR1 is SGDLS and CDR2 is YYNGEE. This specimen belongs to a study of T-cell memory formation after mild COVID-19. Whole-study context: Clustering of TCRs was largely donor specific.

Study-wide results and limits: Some clones that responded were present in memory (sampled pre-infection), which suggests cross-reactive memory joined. A second wave expanding day 15 to 37 was CD4+-biased; contracting clones were balanced.

The sequenced sample was PBMCs or a T cell subset sorted from them (not recorded which). The sequence came from an adult woman who had mild COVID-19 (a few samples of this study predate the infection). Cell type and time point are not known. The chain recombines TRBV9 with TRBJ2-1, with D perhaps TRBD2 (6 bases). CDR3 sequence (DNA): TGTGCCAGCAGCGCGTTAACGGGAGATCGGCAGTTCTTC. It translates to CASSALTGDRQFF.